The clone carrying this T cell receptor (beta chain) was recorded a few times. The sample originates from a study of blood T cell repertoires in COVID-19. For the study at large: Sites in the United States, Italy and Spain provided acute and convalescent COVID-19 samples. T cells, B-cell-depleted T cells, or PBMCs supplied cDNA or gDNA.

V lost 4 bases, J lost 4 bases, and 13 bases lay in between. The CDR3 spans 14 residues. Germline V gene data show CDR1 as SGHNT and CDR2 as YYREEE (reference sequence). In the original workflow: Amplification of reference gene primers provided the estimated nucleated cell counts. Only in-frame clones appear in the TCRdb table, and some are missing; sequencing was by immunoSEQ multiplex PCR. That table supplies the V and J calls and clone size; D and trimming were determined from the DNA. The sample shows 250,000 to 300,000 clones, about 87% of them seen only once. The sequence was obtained from a woman aged 30 to 39 who had recovered from COVID-19. The sample was peripheral blood. This rearrangement joins TRBV5-4 to TRBJ2-3; perhaps TRBD2 as D (6 bases). CDR3 sequence reads: CASSPLGGADTQYF. The CDR3 DNA reads as TGTGCCAGCAGCCCCTTGGGCGGGGCAGATACGCAGTATTTT.